Presented here are 15 T cell receptor beta chains from one specimen sequenced in a study of blood T cell repertoires in COVID-19. The repertoire was sequenced with immunoSEQ multiplex PCR; TCRdb's copy has only in-frame clones and lacks some. The sample contains around 100,000 clones, approximately 87% of which appear only once. Sequenced material: peripheral blood. Every receptor here comes from a human donor in a cohort sampled during active or convalescent COVID-19.

The gene calls are TRBV6-5 and TRBJ1-1, with 7 bases identical to TRBD1. CDR1 is MNHEY, CDR2 SVGAGI, per germline. The length of the CDR3 is 13 residues. After removal of 7 bases from V and 4 bases from J, the junction contained 6 bases not matched to a gene. Written as DNA, the CDR3 is TGTGCCAGCAAGAAGGCAGGGGGCACTGAAGCTTTCTTT. This codes for CASKKAGGTEAFF.

In nucleotides, the CDR3 is TGTGCCAGCAGCTTGATCGGGGAGAACTATGGCTACACCTTC. Translation gives CASSLIGENYGYTF. The rearrangement uses TRBV5-4 and TRBJ1-2; no clear D. The CDR3 consists of 14 residues. V lost 1 base and J lost 2, with 9 bases in between. Germline V lookup: CDR1 SGHNT, CDR2 YYREEE (reference sequence).

The chain joins TRBV3-1 (or the pseudogene TRBV3-2) to TRBJ1-1; D possibly corresponds to TRBD1 (5 bases). Germline CDR1 reads LGHDT; CDR2 reads YNNKEL (reference sequence). V lost 3 bases to trimming and J lost 5 bases, with 13 bases between them. The CDR3 spans 14 residues. The DNA for the CDR3 is TGTGCCAGCAGCCACCTACCCGGGGGTACTGAAGCTTTCTTT. Translation: CASSHLPGGTEAFF.

The chain carries TRBV10-3 and TRBJ2-2; 7 bases are a match to TRBD2. V shed 6 bases, J shed 4 bases, and the junction held 5 bases outside the gene matches. This CDR3 is built from 14 residues. Germline V gives CDR1 ENHRY, CDR2 SYGVKD. The CDR3 protein is CAIRPSGATGELFF. The DNA of the CDR3 is TGTGCCATCAGGCCCAGCGGGGCCACCGGGGAGCTGTTTTTT.

V and J are TRBV6-5 and TRBJ2-5; D is unclear. Trimming took off 2 bases at V and 0 bases at J, with 7 bases between the two ends. Germline CDR1 MNHEY, CDR2 SVGAGI. The CDR3 sequence is 14 residues long. This CDR3 is CASSYGRYQETQYF. The CDR3 DNA follows: TGTGCCAGCAGTTACGGCAGGTACCAAGAGACCCAGTACTTC.

The chain combines TRBV6-5 with TRBJ1-2; D is unresolved. Germline lookup yields CDR1 MNHEY and CDR2 SVGAGI. The V end lost 2 bases, the J end lost 5 bases, and 15 bases lay between the germline ends. The CDR3 contains 15 residues. The CDR3 region is CASSYQHAGTYGYTF. In nucleotides, the CDR3 is TGTGCCAGCAGTTACCAGCATGCAGGAACTTATGGCTACACCTTC.

This chain uses TRBV29-1 with TRBJ1-1; 7 bases map to TRBD1. After removal of 5 bases from V and 1 base from J, the junction contained 7 bases not matched to a gene. The CDR3 consists of 14 residues. The V gene's germline CDR1 is SQVTM and CDR2 ANQGSEA. The CDR3 region is CSVPYRGANTEAFF. The CDR3 nucleotides read TGCAGCGTTCCCTACAGGGGAGCGAACACTGAAGCTTTCTTT.

This rearrangement joins TRBV20-1 to TRBJ2-5; TRBD2 aligns across 10 bases. This CDR3 is built from 13 residues. V lost 3 bases, J lost 7 bases, and 5 bases stayed unmatched. The V gene's germline CDR1 is DFQATT and CDR2 SNEGSKA (reference sequence). DNA of the CDR3: TGCAGTGCTAGTGGGGCTAGCGGGGGGACCCAGTACTTC. Translating gives CSASGASGGTQYF.

CDR3 sequence: CASSYLLGGAEAFF. The CDR3, as DNA: TGTGCCAGCAGTTACCTCCTGGGGGGGGCTGAAGCTTTCTTT. The rearrangement links TRBV6-5 to TRBJ1-1; a possible D gene is TRBD1 (5 bases). V dropped 2 bases and J dropped 6 bases, with 13 bases sitting between them. The CDR3 extends over 14 amino acids. The V gene's germline CDR1 is MNHEY and CDR2 SVGAGI.

Relative to its sample, this clone is medium-sized. The chain combines TRBV11-3 with TRBJ2-1; tentative D call: TRBD2 (6 bases). CDR3 length: 15 amino acids. CDR1 and CDR2 (germline): SGHNT, YENEEA. With 4 bases removed from V and 0 bases from J, the gap between germline ends came to 10 bases. This chain's CDR3 is CASSSGGVSYNEQFF. The CDR3 DNA reads TGTGCCAGCAGCTCCGGCGGGGTCTCCTACAATGAGCAGTTCTTC.

This clone was observed a single time. The chain uses TRBV5-1 and TRBJ2-5; D not resolved. This CDR3 is 13 amino acids long. The V end was cut by 7 bases, the J end by 2 bases, with 12 bases between. Germline loops: CDR1 SGHRS, CDR2 YFSETQ. This chain's CDR3 is CASLEDGQETQYF. The CDR3 nucleotides read TGCGCCAGCCTTGAGGATGGGCAAGAGACCCAGTACTTC. The variable domain in full, completed from reference TRBV5-1 and TRBJ2-5, reads KAGVTQTPRYLIKTRGQQVTLSCSPISGHRSVSWYQQTPGQGLQFLFEYFSETQRNKGNFPGRFSGRQFSNSRSEMNVSTLELGDSALYLCASLEDGQETQYFGPGTRLLVL.

The V call is TRBV6-4, the J call TRBJ1-5, with D tentatively TRBD1 (6 bases). This CDR3 has 12 amino acids. Germline CDR1 and CDR2: MRHNA and SNTAGT. The V end lost 4 bases, the J end lost 7 bases, and 8 bases lay between the germline ends. The CDR3 reads CASSGGPQPQHF. CDR3 DNA: TGTGCCAGCAGTGGGGGGCCCCAGCCCCAGCATTTT.

The rearrangement links TRBV9 to TRBJ2-2; 7 bases match TRBD2. There are 16 residues in the CDR3. V dropped 3 bases and J dropped 6; count of bases not matched to a gene: 11. Per the germline V gene, CDR1 is SGDLS and CDR2 is YYNGEE. The CDR3 region is CASSEKGRGLPGELFF. In nucleotides, the CDR3 is TGTGCCAGCAGCGAAAAGGGGAGGGGCTTGCCCGGGGAGCTGTTTTTT.

The chain carries TRBV18 and TRBJ1-5, with no clear D. V was pared by 3 bases and J by 4 bases, with 10 bases between. The CDR3 spans 14 residues. Germline CDR1 reads KGHSH; CDR2 reads LQKENI. As DNA, the CDR3 is TGTGCCAGCTCACCGACCAGAGGGAATCAGCCCCAGCATTTT. Encoded protein: CASSPTRGNQPQHF. The full variable domain, completed using reference TRBV18 and TRBJ1-5, is NAGVMQNPRHLVRRRGQEARLRCSPMKGHSHVYWYRQLPEEGLKFMVYLQKENIIDESGMPKERFSAEFPKEGPSILRIQQVVRGDSAAYFCASSPTRGNQPQHFGDGTRLSIL.

This sequence joins TRBV24-1 and TRBJ2-7, with unresolved D. Germline V gene lookup returns CDR1 KGHDR and CDR2 SFDVKD. The CDR3 totals 14 residues. The V and J ends lost 3 bases and 9 bases respectively, with 17 bases between them. Written as DNA, the CDR3 is TGTGCCACCAGTGATCAGAGGCCGATAGGCGGGCAGTACTTC. Its translation is CATSDQRPIGGQYF.